The source of this T cell receptor (beta chain) is a study of cytomegalovirus exposure and HLA in healthy donors. It was with 60 Vbeta and 13 Jbeta primers that the PCR ran. Sequenced by immunoSEQ multiplex PCR; TCRdb stores in-frame clones only, minus some. The data hold around 150,000 clones, with around four fifths observed a single time. The count of this clone is one. Trimming stripped 2 bases from V and 3 bases from J, with 7 bases between. CDR1 and CDR2 from the germline V gene are SQVTM and ANQGSEA. The CDR3 covers 12 residues. The specimen was PBMCs. The chain has TRBV29-1 and TRBJ1-1; possible D gene TRBD1, 6 bases. The clonotype comes from a boy younger than 10 in good health and CMV-seronegative. The CDR3 DNA follows: TGCAGCGTTGAAACAGGGTACACTGAAGCTTTCTTT. Protein sequence: CSVETGYTEAFF. Full variable domain (remainder filled in from reference TRBV29-1 and TRBJ1-1): SAVISQKPSRDICQRGTSLTIQCQVDSQVTMMFWYRQQPGQSLTLIATANQGSEATYESGFVIDKFPISRPNLTFSTLTVSNMSPEDSSIYLCSVETGYTEAFFGQGTRLTVV.